This T cell receptor beta chain is drawn from a study of OX40 agonist ivuxolimab in advanced cancers. Whole-study context: Given to patients was ivuxolimab, an agonistic anti-OX40 (CD134) antibody. Study outcomes and limitations: More expanded clones were found, on average, in CD8+ than in CD4+ T cells.

A remark on this clone: Antigen unknown.

CDR3 length: 14 amino acids. Trimming removed 4 bases at V and 3 bases at J, with 13 bases between. Germline V gene lookup returns CDR1 SEHNR and CDR2 FQNEAQ (reference sequence). Only in-frame clones appear in the TCRdb table, and some are missing; sequencing was by immunoSEQ multiplex PCR. The sample consists of about 43,000 clones, just under 95% of them appearing once. The chain joins TRBV7-9 to TRBJ2-7; TRBD2 might be the D (5 bases). This TCR derives from an adult with an advanced solid tumor such as melanoma, head and neck, liver or kidney cancer. The sample consisted of CD4+ or CD8+ T cells sorted from blood, taken in a trial of the OX40 agonist ivuxolimab. The CDR3 region is CASSSRELVYEQYF. The CDR3 DNA is TGTGCCAGCAGCTCCCGGGAACTTGTCTACGAGCAGTACTTC.